These T cell receptor beta chains were read from a single sample in a study of regulatory T cells in long-lasting Graves disease. TCRdb called the multiplex PCR reads again in MiXCR, with one record for every CDR3 protein. The sample lists about 470,000 distinct CDR3 sequences, more than 20% seen once, with 7.8% in the top ten. Sequencing used peripheral blood mononuclear cells (PBMCs), obtained when the disease was refractory, from a patient treated with antithyroid drugs. The receptors were sampled from a female donor with Graves disease. The CDR3 runs from the conserved cysteine through the conserved F or W. The order of the fields is V gene, D gene, clone size, J gene, CDR3 protein, CDR3 DNA. A D gene is named only where the DNA matches it firmly. Size tells how often a clone was seen (once, few, many) or the class of an expanded clone, and some rows leave it out.

>TRBV20-1|.|many|TRBJ2-7
CSAREKEGYEQYF
TGCAGTGCTAGGGAGAAAGAGGGATACGAGCAGTACTTC
>TRBV13|TRBD2|many|TRBJ2-7
CASSFSGRIYEQYF
TGTGCCAGCAGCTTTAGCGGGAGGATCTACGAGCAGTACTTC
>TRBV10-3|.|.|TRBJ1-2
CATSESTTRPNYGYTF
TGTGCCACCAGTGAGTCAACCACAAGACCAAACTATGGCTACACCTTC
>TRBV7-3|.|.|TRBJ2-5
CASSLNGLPQETQYF
TGTGCCAGCAGCCTAAATGGCTTACCCCAAGAGACCCAGTACTTC
>TRBV20-1|TRBD2|many|TRBJ2-5
CSAFPAVRGRAQGTQYF
TGCAGTGCTTTTCCGGCGGTTCGCGGGAGGGCCCAAGGGACCCAGTACTTC
>TRBV5-6|.|many|TRBJ1-2
CASSRDTLWSTIGYTF
TGTGCCAGCAGCCGGGACACCCTTTGGTCGACTATAGGCTACACCTTC
>TRBV7-8|TRBD1|many|TRBJ1-4
CASSHRDRGREEKLFF
TGTGCCAGCAGCCACCGGGACAGGGGCCGGGAGGAAAAACTGTTTTTT
>TRBV3-1|.|.|TRBJ1-6
CASSPTIYNSPLHF
TGTGCCAGCAGCCCGACTATATATAATTCACCCCTCCACTTT
>TRBV29-1|.|many|TRBJ1-1
CSVVGANTEAFF
TGCAGCGTTGTAGGGGCTAACACTGAAGCTTTCTTT
>TRBV11-2|.|few|TRBJ2-3
CASSIGHSSTDTQYF
TGTGCCAGCAGCATTGGACATTCTAGCACAGATACGCAGTATTTT
>TRBV7-2|.|.|TRBJ2-7
CASSPLGWEQYF
TGTGCCAGCAGCCCACTGGGGTGGGAGCAGTACTTC
>TRBV19|.|.|TRBJ1-5
CASGKGLQPQHF
TGTGCCAGCGGGAAGGGGCTTCAGCCCCAGCATTTT
>TRBV28|.|many|TRBJ2-5
CASSPHSAQETQYF
TGTGCCAGCAGCCCTCACAGTGCTCAAGAGACCCAGTACTTC
>TRBV10-2|.|few|TRBJ2-7
CASSGRNEQYF
TGCGCCAGCAGTGGGAGGAACGAGCAGTACTTC
>TRBV5-6|TRBD1|few|TRBJ1-2
CASSYGQGRIYGYTF
TGTGCCAGCAGCTATGGACAGGGGCGTATCTATGGCTACACCTTC
>TRBV28|.|.|TRBJ2-3
CASSERLGVRIDTQYF
TGTGCCAGCAGTGAGCGGTTGGGAGTGAGGATAGATACGCAGTATTTT
>TRBV7-8|TRBD1|.|TRBJ2-7
CASSWDSSNEQYF
TGTGCCAGCAGCTGGGACAGTTCCAACGAGCAGTACTTC
>TRBV19|.|.|TRBJ1-4
CASSMTFGADTEKLFF
TGTGCCAGTAGTATGACGTTCGGAGCAGACACTGAAAAACTGTTTTTT